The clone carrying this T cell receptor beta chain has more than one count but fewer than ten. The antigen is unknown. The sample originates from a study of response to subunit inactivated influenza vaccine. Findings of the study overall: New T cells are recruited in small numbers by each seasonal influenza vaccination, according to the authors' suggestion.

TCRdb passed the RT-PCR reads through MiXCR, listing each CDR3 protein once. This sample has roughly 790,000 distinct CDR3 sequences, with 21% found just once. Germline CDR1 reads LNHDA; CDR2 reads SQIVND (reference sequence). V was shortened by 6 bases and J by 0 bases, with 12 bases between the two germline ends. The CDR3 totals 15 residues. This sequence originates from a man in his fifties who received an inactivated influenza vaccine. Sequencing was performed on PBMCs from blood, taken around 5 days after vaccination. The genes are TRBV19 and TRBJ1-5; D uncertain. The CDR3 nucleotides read TGTGCCAGTAGCCCGACGGTTTATAGCAATCAGCCCCAGCATTTT. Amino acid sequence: CASSPTVYSNQPQHF.